The 28 T cell receptor beta chains reported below all come from one sample, sequenced in a study of T cell repertoires in cytomegalovirus infection. Their recognized antigens are unknown. TCRdb used MiXCR to reprocess the reads, holding one entry per CDR3 protein. The table shows 640,000 or so distinct CDR3 sequences, with around 35% occurring only once. The sample consisted of cultured PBMCs, taken from culture after CMV antigen stimulation. The receptors come from a human donor in good health (CMV status not recorded). Some clones in this sample may be carry-over from other donors' samples.

This clonotype was found a few times. The V and J genes are TRBV5-1 and TRBJ2-5; TRBD2 is a possible D gene (6 bases). This CDR3 has 15 amino acids. Germline CDR1 is SGHRS and CDR2 is YFSETQ. Trimming took off 5 bases at V and 2 bases at J, with 16 bases between the two ends. The CDR3 protein is CASSSRPGLQETQYF. CDR3 bases: TGCGCCAGCAGTTCGCGACCGGGACTGCAAGAGACCCAGTACTTC.

The V call is TRBV7-2, the J call TRBJ2-7; 7 positions match TRBD2. Germline loops: CDR1 SGHTA, CDR2 FQGNSA. The CDR3 loop spans 17 amino acids. Trimming cost V 1 base and J 2 bases; bases outside gene matches: 11. The DNA of the CDR3 is TGTGCCAGCAGCTTAGGGGTGGGTCTAGCGGAACCCTACGAGCAGTACTTC. It is translated as CASSLGVGLAEPYEQYF.

This chain links TRBV10-3 with TRBJ1-1; 7 bases map to TRBD1. Germline V gene lookup returns CDR1 ENHRY and CDR2 SYGVKD. CDR3 length: 14 residues. Trimming at V came to 5 bases and at J to 3 bases, leaving 6 bases not matched to a gene. The CDR3 loop is CAISSDRRHTEAFF. CDR3 nucleotide sequence: TGTGCCATCAGTTCGGACAGGCGGCACACTGAAGCTTTCTTT.

This clonotype has only a few counts. CDR3 loop: CASSQGAGGVSGANVLTF. For the CDR3, the DNA is TGCGCCAGCAGCCAAGGGGCGGGAGGAGTCTCTGGGGCCAACGTCCTGACTTTC. The chain carries TRBV4-1 and TRBJ2-6; 8 bases fit TRBD2. This CDR3 region has 18 residues. CDR1 is MGHRA and CDR2 is YSYEKL in the germline V gene. Trimming removed 1 base from V and 0 bases from J; junction bases left unmatched: 5.

The rearrangement links TRBV7-8 to TRBJ1-6; D gene ambiguous. V was shortened by 3 bases and J by 3 bases, with 9 bases between the two germline ends. The CDR3 has 15 residues. Germline CDR1 reads SGHVS; CDR2 reads FQNEAQ. CDR3 residues: CASSFSAYYNSPLHF. CDR3 DNA: TGTGCCAGCAGCTTCAGCGCCTACTATAATTCACCCCTCCACTTT.

The V gene is TRBV5-1, the J gene TRBJ1-6; TRBD1 agrees at 8 bases. CDR3 length equals 15 residues. Unmatched junction bases numbered 8, after V lost 4 bases and J lost 8 bases. Germline V gene sequence: CDR1 SGHRS, CDR2 YFSETQ. This chain's CDR3 is CASSLVGQGDSPLHF. The CDR3 nucleotides read TGCGCCAGCAGCCTCGTAGGACAGGGCGATTCACCCCTCCACTTT. Supplemented by reference TRBV5-1 and TRBJ1-6, the full variable domain reads KAGVTQTPRYLIKTRGQQVTLSCSPISGHRSVSWYQQTPGQGLQFLFEYFSETQRNKGNFPGRFSGRQFSNSRSEMNVSTLELGDSALYLCASSLVGQGDSPLHFGNGTRLTVT.

The rearrangement joins TRBV2 to TRBJ2-7, with unresolved D. V gave up 4 bases and J gave up 1 base, with 8 bases separating them. This CDR3 has 13 residues. Looked up from germline, CDR1 is SNHLY and CDR2 is FYNNEI. Written as DNA, the CDR3 is TGTGCCAGCAGTGTGTTTAAATCCTACGAGCAGTACTTC. This gives the protein CASSVFKSYEQYF.

This chain links TRBV29-1 with TRBJ1-4; D is unclear. Germline lookup yields CDR1 SQVTM and CDR2 ANQGSEA. Between the trimmed V and J ends, which lost 0 bases and 3 bases, there was a span of 5 bases. The CDR3 has 13 amino acids. CDR3 sequence: CSVEDASNEKLFF. For the CDR3, the DNA is TGCAGCGTTGAAGATGCTTCTAATGAAAAACTGTTTTTT.

The chain has TRBV20-1 and TRBJ1-6; perhaps TRBD1 as D (6 bases). This CDR3 comprises 14 residues. Trimming removed 3 bases at V and 6 bases at J, with 12 bases between. From germline, CDR1 is DFQATT and CDR2 SNEGSKA (reference sequence). CDR3 nucleotides: TGCAGTGCTAGGATGGGACAACCTAATTCACCCCTCCACTTT. This translates into CSARMGQPNSPLHF.

The rearrangement uses TRBV11-2 and TRBJ2-5, with 7 bases matching TRBD2. In germline, CDR1 is SGHAT, CDR2 FQNNGV. There are 15 residues in the CDR3. V dropped 5 bases and J dropped 0; count of bases not matched to a gene: 6. CDR3 in DNA: TGTGCCAGCAGCCCCCCCGGGGGGAACCAAGAGACCCAGTACTTC. It is translated as CASSPPGGNQETQYF.

A single count supports this clonotype. The chain links TRBV12-5 to TRBJ1-5; maybe TRBD1 (6 bases). Germline V gene sequence: CDR1 LGHNT, CDR2 FRNRAP. This CDR3 region has 14 residues. Between the trimmed V and J ends, which lost 2 bases and 4 bases, there was a span of 9 bases. This CDR3 reads CASGLRGANQPQHF. Written as DNA, the CDR3 is TGTGCTAGTGGTTTGAGGGGGGCTAATCAGCCCCAGCATTTT.

The chain combines TRBV18 with TRBJ2-1; D gene ambiguous. This CDR3 has 16 residues. Trimming took 5 bases from V and 0 from J, leaving 14 bases between them. CDR1 is KGHSH and CDR2 is LQKENI in the germline V gene. The CDR3 DNA sequence: TGTGCCAGCTCAGACGCTACTACGAGCTCCTACAATGAGCAGTTCTTC. The encoded protein is CASSDATTSSYNEQFF.

This clonotype turned up a few times. The rearrangement joins TRBV12-3 or TRBV12-4 to TRBJ2-7, with D unresolved. V was pared by 3 bases and J by 6 bases, with 6 bases between. CDR3 length: 11 residues. In DNA, the CDR3 is TGTGCCAGCAGTTTTGCCGGCGAGCAGTACTTC. Its protein product is CASSFAGEQYF.

This rearrangement joins TRBV11-2 to TRBJ2-1, with TRBD2 matching over 8 bases. The CDR3 is 15 amino acids. V dropped 4 bases and J dropped 6; count of bases not matched to a gene: 8. Looked up from germline, CDR1 is SGHAT and CDR2 is FQNNGV. The CDR3: CASSSTRLAGNEQFF. CDR3 DNA: TGTGCCAGCAGCTCGACTAGGCTAGCGGGCAATGAGCAGTTCTTC.

Ten or more counts support this clonotype. The chain is built from TRBV7-2 and TRBJ1-2, with D tentatively TRBD1 (6 bases). CDR1 and CDR2 from the germline V gene are SGHTA and FQGNSA. The CDR3 sequence is 13 residues long. V lost 8 bases to trimming and J lost 8 bases, with 18 bases between them. CDR3 sequence: CASRRGGGEGYTF. Here the CDR3 DNA reads TGTGCCAGCCGGAGAGGGGGGGGTGAAGGCTACACCTTC. The complete variable domain, with remaining parts taken from reference TRBV7-2 and TRBJ1-2, reads GAGVSQSPSNKVTEKGKDVELRCDPISGHTALYWYRQSLGQGLEFLIYFQGNSAPDKSGLPSDRFSAERTGGSVSTLTIQRTQQEDSAVYLCASRRGGGEGYTFGSGTRLTVV.

The chain uses TRBV6-2 or TRBV6-3 and TRBJ2-7; TRBD2 matches 10 bases. The CDR3 spans 14 residues. The V and J ends lost 3 bases and 3 bases, in that order; junction bases with no gene match: 2. Looked up from germline, CDR1 is MNHEY and CDR2 is SVGEGT. The CDR3 nucleotides read TGTGCCAGCAGTTATAGCGGGAGGAACTACGAGCAGTACTTC. The encoded protein is CASSYSGRNYEQYF.

This clonotype was picked up a small number of times. This sequence joins TRBV7-6 and TRBJ1-3; 7 bases align to TRBD1. With 5 bases clipped from V and 4 bases from J, the junction kept 11 bases outside the gene matches. The V gene's germline CDR1 is SGHVS and CDR2 FNYEAQ. This CDR3 spans 16 amino acids. CDR3 DNA: TGTGCCAGCAGCCCTCGGACAGGCAGAGGAGGAAACACCATATATTTT. Its translation is CASSPRTGRGGNTIYF. Looking up the rest from reference TRBV7-6 and TRBJ1-3 gives the full variable domain: GAGVSQSPRYKVTKRGQDVALRCDPISGHVSLYWYRQALGQGPEFLTYFNYEAQQDKSGLPNDRFSAERPEGSISTLTIQRTEQRDSAMYRCASSPRTGRGGNTIYFGEGSWLTVV.

V and J are TRBV2 and TRBJ2-1; no definite D call. Trimming cost V 10 bases and J 4 bases, with 17 bases left between them. The germline CDR1 and CDR2 sequences are SNHLY and FYNNEI. This CDR3 is 14 amino acids long. The CDR3 loop reads CAISRDSPYNEQFF. CDR3 DNA sequence: TGTGCCATCTCAAGGGATTCACCGTACAATGAGCAGTTCTTC.

Only a few counts were recorded for this clonotype. This sequence joins TRBV7-2 and TRBJ2-2; D is undetermined. The V and J ends lost 2 bases and 7 bases respectively, with 14 bases between them. Looked up from germline, CDR1 is SGHTA and CDR2 is FQGNSA. The CDR3 spans 15 residues. The CDR3 sequence: CASSLIPGYYGELFF. The CDR3 region has the DNA TGTGCCAGCAGCTTAATCCCTGGCTACTACGGGGAGCTGTTTTTT.

This clonotype was observed a single time. This sequence joins TRBV28 and TRBJ2-4; D is uncertain. Germline assignment: CDR1 MDHEN and CDR2 SYDVKM. The CDR3 runs 14 residues. V lost 3 bases, J lost 8 bases, and 14 bases lay in between. The CDR3 nucleotides are TGTGCCAGCAGTTTTGTTGTGGCTCCAGACATTCAGTACTTC. This encodes CASSFVVAPDIQYF.

V is TRBV5-1 and J is TRBJ1-1, with D possibly TRBD1 on 6 matching bases. V was cut by 0 bases and J by 3 bases, with 15 bases left in between. This CDR3 region has 16 residues. Germline loops: CDR1 SGHRS, CDR2 YFSETQ. The CDR3 DNA reads TGCGCCAGCAGCTTGGTTTCGGCAGGGGCGGACACTGAAGCTTTCTTT. It is translated as CASSLVSAGADTEAFF.

The V gene is TRBV29-1, the J gene TRBJ1-2; TRBD1 matches 7 bases. The V and J ends lost 3 bases and 8 bases, in that order; junction bases with no gene match: 6. The CDR3 has 12 residues. CDR1 is SQVTM and CDR2 is ANQGSEA in the germline V gene. CDR3 region: CSVDEGAKGYTF. The CDR3 bases are TGCAGCGTTGACGAGGGGGCGAAGGGCTACACCTTC.

This clonotype was counted between two and nine times. The gene calls are TRBV20-1 and TRBJ1-5, with no clear D. The CDR3 spans 14 residues. CDR1 and CDR2 from the germline V gene are DFQATT and SNEGSKA (reference sequence). Between the trimmed V and J ends, which lost 6 bases and 0 bases, there was a span of 12 bases. The CDR3 DNA reads TGCAGTGCCCGCTTCACCACTAGCAATCAGCCCCAGCATTTT. Translation: CSARFTTSNQPQHF.

This clonotype was counted at least ten times. The chain is built from TRBV7-2 and TRBJ1-5; D gene uncertain. Trimming took off 1 base at V and 2 bases at J, with 9 bases between the two ends. The CDR3 is 15 residues long. In germline, CDR1 is SGHTA, CDR2 FQGNSA. CDR3 residues: CASSLGGGGNQPQHF. CDR3 in DNA: TGTGCCAGCAGCTTAGGTGGCGGGGGCAATCAGCCCCAGCATTTT.

The chain carries TRBV29-1 and TRBJ1-2, with D possibly matching TRBD1 (5 bases). The CDR3 has 14 amino acids. Germline V gene data show CDR1 as SQVTM and CDR2 as ANQGSEA. Trimming cost V 0 bases and J 2 bases, with 10 bases left between them. CDR3 nucleotides: TGCAGCGTTGAAGACGGGGGACTCAACTATGGCTACACCTTC. Its translation is CSVEDGGLNYGYTF. Complete variable domain (other parts from reference TRBV29-1 and TRBJ1-2): SAVISQKPSRDICQRGTSLTIQCQVDSQVTMMFWYRQQPGQSLTLIATANQGSEATYESGFVIDKFPISRPNLTFSTLTVSNMSPEDSSIYLCSVEDGGLNYGYTFGSGTRLTVV.

The chain couples TRBV6-1 to TRBJ2-1, with D unclear. Trimming removed 6 bases at V and 10 bases at J, with 13 bases between. Germline CDR1 is MNHNS and CDR2 is SASEGT. There are 12 residues in the CDR3. This chain's CDR3 is CASSTLQEEQFF. The CDR3 DNA is TGTGCCAGCAGCACACTTCAAGAGGAGCAGTTCTTC.

This clonotype was counted a single time. The V and J genes are TRBV28 and TRBJ2-7, with 8 bases aligning to TRBD1. CDR1 and CDR2 (germline): MDHEN, SYDVKM. The CDR3 has 14 amino acids. Losses at the gene ends were 5 bases for V and 9 bases for J; bases not matched to a gene: 12. DNA of the CDR3: TGTGCCAGCAGTCCGCACTCGGACAGGGCATTGCAGTACTTC. Translated: CASSPHSDRALQYF.

The chain employs TRBV7-6 and TRBJ2-7; D unclear. Germline V gene sequence: CDR1 SGHVS, CDR2 FNYEAQ. CDR3 length: 14 residues. Trimming left V 0 bases short and J 3 bases short, with 9 bases between. Here the CDR3 reads CASSLANGDYEQYF. The CDR3 bases are TGTGCCAGCAGCTTAGCGAATGGGGACTACGAGCAGTACTTC.